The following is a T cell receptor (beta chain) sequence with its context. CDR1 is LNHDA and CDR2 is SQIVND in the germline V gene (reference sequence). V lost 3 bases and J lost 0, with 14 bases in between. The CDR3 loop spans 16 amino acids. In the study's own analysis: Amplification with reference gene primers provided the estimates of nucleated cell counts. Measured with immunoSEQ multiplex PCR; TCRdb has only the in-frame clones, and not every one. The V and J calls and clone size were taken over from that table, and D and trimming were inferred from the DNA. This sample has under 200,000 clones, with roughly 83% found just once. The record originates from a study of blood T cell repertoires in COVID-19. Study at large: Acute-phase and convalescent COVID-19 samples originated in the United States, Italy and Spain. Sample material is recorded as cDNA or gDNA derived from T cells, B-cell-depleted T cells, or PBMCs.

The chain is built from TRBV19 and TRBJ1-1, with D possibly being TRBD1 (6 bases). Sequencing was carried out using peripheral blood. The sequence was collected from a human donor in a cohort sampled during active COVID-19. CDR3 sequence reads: CASSMGAGIMNTEAFF. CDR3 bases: TGTGCCAGTAGTATGGGGGCAGGAATCATGAACACTGAAGCTTTCTTT. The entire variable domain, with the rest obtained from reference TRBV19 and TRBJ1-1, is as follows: DGGITQSPKYLFRKEGQNVTLSCEQNLNHDAMYWYRQDPGQGLRLIYYSQIVNDFQKGDIAEGYSVSREKKESFPLTVTSAQKNPTAFYLCASSMGAGIMNTEAFFGQGTRLTVV.